This T cell receptor (beta chain) derives from a study of vaccination and CD4 T cells after COVID-19. At the Johns Hopkins FTIC core, DNA taken from cultured CD4+ T cells was sequenced by way of the Oncomine TCR Beta short-read assay. TCRdb used MiXCR to reprocess the PCR reads, holding one entry per CDR3 protein. Of 7,200 or so distinct CDR3 sequences detected, approximately 60% appear once; the ten largest clones hold about 33%. Described treatment: approximately 9-day PBMC culture with coronavirus spike peptide pools or control peptides (ViraFEST assay). This clonotype was found a few times. The target antigen is unknown. The V gene's germline CDR1 is DFQATT and CDR2 SNEGSKA (reference sequence). The CDR3 has 14 residues. Trimming cost V 7 bases and J 2 bases, with 15 bases left between them.

This rearrangement joins TRBV20-1 to TRBJ1-5; a weak D match, TRBD1 (5 bases). The sequenced sample was CD4+ T cells from blood, cultured in vitro. The clonotype originates from a human donor who had recovered from COVID-19. The CDR3 protein is CSVTPGGGNQPQHF. The DNA for the CDR3 is TGCAGTGTAACTCCGGGGGGAGGCAATCAGCCCCAGCATTTT.